A selection of T cell receptor beta chains follows, all from one sample in a study of T-cell reconstitution after alpha-beta-depleted transplantation in children. TCRdb reprocessed the PCR reads with MiXCR, giving one entry per CDR3 protein. The sample consists of hundreds of thousands of distinct CDR3 sequences, over 10% of them appearing once. This specimen was PBMCs, taken before TCRalphabeta/CD19-depleted stem cell transplant. These receptors came from a girl aged 2-10 years with congenital amegakaryocytic thrombocytopenia, due to receive a stem cell transplant. Both conserved end residues are part of each CDR3. D genes are given only for firm matches. Expanded clones are given a class, and other clones once, few, many or no size at all.

abundance	v_gene	d_gene	j_gene	CDR3nt	CDR3aa
many	TRBV5-1	TRBD2	TRBJ2-3	TGCGCCAGCAGCCTAGGACTAGCGGGATTCACAGATACGCAGTATTTT	CASSLGLAGFTDTQYF
many	TRBV12-3/TRBV12-4	.	TRBJ2-7	TGTGCCAGCGGTCTGACGGACACCTACGAGCAGTACTTC	CASGLTDTYEQYF
few	TRBV7-2	.	TRBJ2-7	TGTGCCAGCAGCTTACTTAGGTGGTACGGAGCTACAGAGCAGTACTTC	CASSLLRWYGATEQYF
many	TRBV6-6	TRBD2	TRBJ2-7	TGTGCCACCGCACTAGCGGGAGTAAGCGAGCAGTACTTC	CATALAGVSEQYF
few	TRBV10-3	.	TRBJ2-3	TGTGCCATCAGTGAGTCCGGGAGCACAGATACGCAGTATTTT	CAISESGSTDTQYF
.	TRBV20-1	.	TRBJ2-1	TGCAGTGCTAGACCGATCGCGGCGGTGGGGACTCATGAGCAGTTCTTC	CSARPIAAVGTHEQFF
.	TRBV29-1	.	TRBJ2-1	TGCAGCGTTGAAGATTATCAAAGAGCCAGCATAATATACAATGAGCAGTTCTTC	CSVEDYQRASIIYNEQFF
.	TRBV5-1	.	TRBJ1-1	TGCGCCAGCAGCTTGGGACCTTTGGGGGGCGGAAAGAACACTGAAGCTTTCTTT	CASSLGPLGGGKNTEAFF
many	TRBV12-3/TRBV12-4	TRBD1	TRBJ2-1	TGTGCCAGCAGCAATAGACAGGGGCTCCTAGCTATAGAGCAGTTCTTC	CASSNRQGLLAIEQFF
many	TRBV27	.	TRBJ2-7	TGTGCCAGCAGTTATCAGGGGAGAAACTACGAGCAGTACTTC	CASSYQGRNYEQYF
many	TRBV6-5	.	TRBJ2-7	TGTGCCAGCAGTTACTCGACCGGGAGTCCTTTTTTCGAGCAGTACTTC	CASSYSTGSPFFEQYF
.	TRBV10-3	.	TRBJ1-3	TGTGCCATCAACGACAGTCCTGGAAACACCATATATTTT	CAINDSPGNTIYF
many	TRBV6-5	TRBD2	TRBJ2-1	TGTGCCAGCAGTTACCGCAATGGGGGGGGGCAGTTCTTC	CASSYRNGGGQFF
many	TRBV9	.	TRBJ2-3	TGTGCCAGCAGCGTAGCTTTTAGCTCTAGCGCCACAGATACGCAGTATTTT	CASSVAFSSSATDTQYF
many	TRBV3-1	TRBD1	TRBJ1-2	TGTGCCAGCAGCCAGTTTACACAGGGGGTTGGTGGCTACACCTTC	CASSQFTQGVGGYTF
few	TRBV7-3	.	TRBJ2-1	TGTGCCAGCTCCCCCTTCCCCACCTTAGAGCAGTTCTTC	CASSPFPTLEQFF
many	TRBV20-1	TRBD1	TRBJ1-2	TGCAGTGCTAGAGGGCCGGGACAGGGCTATGGCTACACCTTC	CSARGPGQGYGYTF
.	TRBV4-1	.	TRBJ2-1	TGCGCCAGCAGCCAACCCTGGGCGGGAAGCTCCTACAATGAGCAGTTCTTC	CASSQPWAGSSYNEQFF
many	TRBV5-1	.	TRBJ2-5	TGCGCCAGCAGCTTGGACTGGGAAGGGACCCAGTACTTC	CASSLDWEGTQYF
.	TRBV15	TRBD2	TRBJ2-3	TGTGCCACCAGCGGCGGGAGTTCAGATACGCAGTATTTT	CATSGGSSDTQYF
.	TRBV7-6	.	TRBJ2-7	TGTGCCAGCAGCTTGGGGTCTTTCCGCTACGAGCAGTACTTC	CASSLGSFRYEQYF
many	TRBV28	.	TRBJ2-5	TGTGCCAGCAGTACAAGTCTCCCTCTTCGCCCGACCCAGTACTTC	CASSTSLPLRPTQYF
once	TRBV30	.	TRBJ2-5	TGTGCCTGGAGTGGTGCAGAGACCCAGTACTTC	CAWSGAETQYF
many	TRBV4-1	TRBD1	TRBJ2-3	TGCGCCAGCAGCCAAAACCGGGACAGGGGCACCTATGGAGGGCAGTATTTT	CASSQNRDRGTYGGQYF
.	TRBV27	TRBD2	TRBJ2-7	TGTGCCAGCAGTAGCTTCTTGGGTAGCGGGAGGTACGAGCAGTACTTC	CASSSFLGSGRYEQYF
few	TRBV9	TRBD2	TRBJ2-7	TGTGCCAGCAGCGTAGGCGGGAGGGGCTCCTACGAGCAGTACTTC	CASSVGGRGSYEQYF
.	TRBV12-3/TRBV12-4	.	TRBJ2-5	TGTGCCAGCAGTTTTCCACTGGACGAGACCCAGTACTTC	CASSFPLDETQYF
few	TRBV29-1	.	TRBJ2-1	TGCAGCGTTGTGGGAGGGGGGTCCTACAATGAGCAGTTCTTC	CSVVGGGSYNEQFF
few	TRBV7-2	.	TRBJ2-3	TGTGCCAGCAGCTTAGGCGCGGGACCTGACACAGATACGCAGTATTTT	CASSLGAGPDTDTQYF
few	TRBV6-2/TRBV6-3	TRBD2	TRBJ2-3	TGTGCCAGCAGACCTTCATTAGCGGGGGGAGATACGCAGTATTTT	CASRPSLAGGDTQYF
many	TRBV3-1	TRBD1	TRBJ2-7	TGTGCCAGCGGACAGGGTCGGGACGAGCAGTACTTC	CASGQGRDEQYF
.	TRBV7-3	.	TRBJ2-3	TGTGCCAGCAGCCCCGCGGTCAGTGTGGATACGCAGTATTTT	CASSPAVSVDTQYF
.	TRBV15	.	TRBJ1-2	TGTGCCACCAGCAGAGTGGGAGGGAGGCGTCGCTATGGCTACACCTTC	CATSRVGGRRRYGYTF
.	TRBV5-1	TRBD2	TRBJ2-7	TGCGCCAGCAGCCTCGGACTAGCGGGAAACCCCTCATTCCCCTACGAGCAGTACTTC	CASSLGLAGNPSFPYEQYF
many	TRBV6-5	.	TRBJ1-1	TGTGCCAGCAGTTCCCTCACTGAAGCTTTCTTT	CASSSLTEAFF
many	TRBV7-2	.	TRBJ1-2	TGTGCCAGCAGCTTAGATCCCGAACAGGGACGATCTGGCTACACCTTC	CASSLDPEQGRSGYTF
many	TRBV20-1	TRBD1	TRBJ1-5	TGCAGTGCTAGAGAAAGCACAGGGGGCAGTCAGCCCCAGCATTTT	CSARESTGGSQPQHF
.	TRBV5-1	TRBD1	TRBJ1-1	TGCGCCAGCAGCTTGGGGACAGGGGCCATCTACACTGAAGCTTTCTTT	CASSLGTGAIYTEAFF
few	TRBV12-3/TRBV12-4	TRBD2	TRBJ2-2	TGTGCCAGCAGCCCCGGGTCCGGACTAGCGGGATCTCCGAACACCGGGGAGCTGTTTTTT	CASSPGSGLAGSPNTGELFF
many	TRBV10-2	.	TRBJ2-1	TGCGCCAGCAGTTGGTCTGGGGACAATGAGCAGTTCTTC	CASSWSGDNEQFF
few	TRBV27	.	TRBJ2-1	TGTGCCAGCAGTTTATTCTCCGTGAGCTCCTACAATGAGCAGTTCTTC	CASSLFSVSSYNEQFF
many	TRBV5-1	.	TRBJ2-1	TGCGCCAGCAGCTTGGAGAGGGCGCGAAATGAGCAGTTCTTC	CASSLERARNEQFF
many	TRBV12-3/TRBV12-4	.	TRBJ2-3	TGTGCCAGCAGTTTAGCCGGACCATCAACGCAGTATTTT	CASSLAGPSTQYF
few	TRBV29-1	.	TRBJ2-7	TGCAGCGCCCAGGAGGGCTCCTACGAGCAGTACTTC	CSAQEGSYEQYF
.	TRBV7-9	.	TRBJ2-7	TGTGCCAGCAGCTTACAGGACCCCTACGAGCAGTACTTC	CASSLQDPYEQYF
few	TRBV3-1	.	TRBJ2-7	TGTGCCAGCAGCCGAGACCTCAACGGGAACGAGCAGTACTTC	CASSRDLNGNEQYF
few	TRBV12-5	.	TRBJ2-3	TGTGCTAGTGGCCAAACAGGAAAAGGGGATACGCAGTATTTT	CASGQTGKGDTQYF
few	TRBV5-1	.	TRBJ1-3	TGCGCCAGCAAGTCTGGAAACACCATATATTTT	CASKSGNTIYF
.	TRBV5-1	.	TRBJ2-3	TGCGCCAGCAGCCTCTCCACGTCCGCGCTTAGCACAGATACGCAGTATTTT	CASSLSTSALSTDTQYF
many	TRBV3-1	TRBD1	TRBJ2-1	TGTGCCAGCAGCCCGTTCGCGGGACAGGGATATGAGCAGTTCTTC	CASSPFAGQGYEQFF
many	TRBV20-1	.	TRBJ2-1	TGCAGTGCTAGACGGCTTTCCTCCTACAATGAGCAGTTCTTC	CSARRLSSYNEQFF
many	TRBV5-1	TRBD2	TRBJ2-1	TGCGCCAGCAGTGTCCCGTTGCGGGAGGATGAGCAGTTCTTC	CASSVPLREDEQFF
many	TRBV6-1	TRBD2	TRBJ2-1	TGTGCCAGCAGGACCGGGACTAGCGGTTCCAATGAGCAGTTCTTC	CASRTGTSGSNEQFF